Sequencing of this TCR beta chain was carried out in a study of blood T cells in healthy people across ages. The second PCR ran roughly 6 to 11 cycles with a sample-barcoded 5' primer and J-beta primers. Each cDNA was tagged by a template-switch adaptor containing 12 random nucleotides. In TCRdb, the 5' RACE reads were re-called with MiXCR into one record per CDR3 protein. The sample holds about 1,600,000 distinct CDR3 sequences, 42% seen once. This CDR3 comprises 15 residues. Trimming took 4 bases from V and 1 from J, leaving 14 bases between them. Looked up from germline, CDR1 is SGHRS and CDR2 is YFSETQ.

The source of this sequence is a woman between 18 and 29 years old in good health. The specimen was blood. The chain employs TRBV5-1 and TRBJ1-1, with a weak D call TRBD1 (5 bases). This CDR3 is CASSQSQGWNTEAFF. In nucleotides, the CDR3 is TGCGCCAGCAGCCAATCTCAGGGCTGGAACACTGAAGCTTTCTTT.